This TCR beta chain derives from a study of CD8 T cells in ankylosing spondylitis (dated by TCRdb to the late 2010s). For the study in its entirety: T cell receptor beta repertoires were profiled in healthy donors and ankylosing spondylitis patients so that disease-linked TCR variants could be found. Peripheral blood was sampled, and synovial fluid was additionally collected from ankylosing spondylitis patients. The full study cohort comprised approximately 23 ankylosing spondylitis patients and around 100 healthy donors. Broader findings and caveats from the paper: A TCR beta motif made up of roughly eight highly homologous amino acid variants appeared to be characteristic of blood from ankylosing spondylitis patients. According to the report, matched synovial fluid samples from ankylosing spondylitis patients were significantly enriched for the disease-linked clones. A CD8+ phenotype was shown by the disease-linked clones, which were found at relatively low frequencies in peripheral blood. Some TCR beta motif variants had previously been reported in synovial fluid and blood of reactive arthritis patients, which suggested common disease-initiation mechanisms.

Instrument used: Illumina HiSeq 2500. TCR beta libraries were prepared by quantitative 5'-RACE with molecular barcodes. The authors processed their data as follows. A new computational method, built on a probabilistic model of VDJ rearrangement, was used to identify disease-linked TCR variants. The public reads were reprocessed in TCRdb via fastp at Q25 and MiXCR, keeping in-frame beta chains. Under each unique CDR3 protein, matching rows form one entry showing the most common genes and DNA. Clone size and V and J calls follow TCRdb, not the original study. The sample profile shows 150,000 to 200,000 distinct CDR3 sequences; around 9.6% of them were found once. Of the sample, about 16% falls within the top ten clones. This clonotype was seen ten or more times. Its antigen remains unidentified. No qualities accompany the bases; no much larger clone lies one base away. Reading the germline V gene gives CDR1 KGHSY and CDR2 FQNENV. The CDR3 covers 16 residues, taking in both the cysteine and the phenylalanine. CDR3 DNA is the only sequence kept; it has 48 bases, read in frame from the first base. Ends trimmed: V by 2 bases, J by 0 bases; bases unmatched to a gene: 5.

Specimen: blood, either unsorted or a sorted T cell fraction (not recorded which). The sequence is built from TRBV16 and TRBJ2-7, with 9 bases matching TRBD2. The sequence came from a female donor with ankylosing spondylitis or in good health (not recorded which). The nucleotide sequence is TGTGCCAGCAGCCAAGGCCTAGCGGGACCCTCCTACGAGCAGTACTTC. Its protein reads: CASSQGLAGPSYEQYF.